This T cell receptor (beta chain) was recorded in a study of shared T cell receptors in the human thymus. Sequencing used immunoSEQ multiplex PCR; TCRdb keeps in-frame clones, though not all of them. The sample holds about 540,000 clones; around 78% are singletons and the top ten take 0.01% to 0.015%. These data were also filed under a second study, of human thymus T cells. From that report: In corrective heart surgery, resections were taken, and these provided the thymus tissue. Thymic and blood repertoires showed apparently biased V and J gene usage. As related research reported, thymic repertoires overlapped highly among unrelated individuals.

The TCR comes from a boy in the first two years of life with a congenital heart defect. The sequenced sample was thymocytes.

For the CDR3, the DNA is TGTGCCAGTAGACCCCCTGGCTTCTCCTACAATGAGCAGTTCTTC. Its translation is CASRPPGFSYNEQFF. V and J are TRBV19 and TRBJ2-1; D call uncertain. The CDR3 loop spans 15 amino acids. Germline V gene lookup returns CDR1 LNHDA and CDR2 SQIVND (reference sequence). V lost 6 bases and J lost 0, with 12 bases in between.